This TCR beta chain comes out of a study of blood T cell repertoires in COVID-19. Study-wide context: The samples span acute and convalescent COVID-19 from the United States, Italy and Spain. PBMCs, B-cell-depleted T cells, or T cells were the source of the cDNA or gDNA that made up the material.

CDR3 length: 14 amino acids. Germline assignment: CDR1 SGHNT and CDR2 YYREEE (reference sequence). After removal of 3 bases from V and 6 bases from J, the junction contained 2 bases not matched to a gene. In the study's own analysis: Amplifying reference gene primers gave estimates of nucleated cell counts. This table comes from immunoSEQ multiplex PCR, and its TCRdb copy is limited to in-frame clones, with some not included. The DNA was the basis for D and trimming; V, J and clone size are from that table. The table has 310,000 or so clones, 80% to 90% seen once. The source of this sequence is a woman aged 50 to 65 with acute or convalescent COVID-19. V gene TRBV5-4 combines with J gene TRBJ2-1, with TRBD2 matching 11 bases. The sequenced sample was peripheral blood. DNA for the CDR3: TGTGCCAGCAGCTCCGGGACTAGCGGCAATGAGCAGTTCTTC. The encoded protein is CASSSGTSGNEQFF.